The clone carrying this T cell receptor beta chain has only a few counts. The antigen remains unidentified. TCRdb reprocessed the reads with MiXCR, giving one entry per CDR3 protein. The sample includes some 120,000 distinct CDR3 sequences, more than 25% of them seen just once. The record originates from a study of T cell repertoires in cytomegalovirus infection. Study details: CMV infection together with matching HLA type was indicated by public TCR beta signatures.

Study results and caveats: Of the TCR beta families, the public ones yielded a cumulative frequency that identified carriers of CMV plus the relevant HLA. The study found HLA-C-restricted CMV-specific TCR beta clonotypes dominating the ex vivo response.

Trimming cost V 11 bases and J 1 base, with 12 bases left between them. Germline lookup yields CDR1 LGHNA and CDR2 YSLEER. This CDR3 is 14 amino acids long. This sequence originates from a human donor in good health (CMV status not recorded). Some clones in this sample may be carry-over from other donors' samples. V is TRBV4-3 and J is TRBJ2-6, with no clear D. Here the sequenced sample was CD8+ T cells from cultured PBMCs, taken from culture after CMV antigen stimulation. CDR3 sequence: CASKDGSGANVLTF. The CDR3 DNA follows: TGCGCCTCTAAGGATGGTTCTGGGGCCAACGTCCTGACTTTC.